This T cell receptor (beta chain) was recovered during a study of T cell changes during pregnancy in multiple sclerosis. With 10 bases removed from V and 6 bases from J, the gap between germline ends came to 16 bases. This CDR3 has 13 residues. Per germline, CDR1 LNHDA and CDR2 SQIVND (reference sequence). Measured with immunoSEQ multiplex PCR; TCRdb has only the in-frame clones, and not every one. The sample has approximately 130,000 clones; roughly 95% are singletons. The material sequenced was peripheral blood, taken after pregnancy. The rearrangement uses TRBV19 and TRBJ2-1, with D unclear. The source is a female donor with multiple sclerosis, enrolled in a pregnancy study. This chain's CDR3 is CATWASLGNEQFF. CDR3 nucleotide sequence: TGTGCCACCTGGGCCAGTTTGGGCAATGAGCAGTTCTTC.